The text below deals with one TCR beta chain. Antigen unknown. The sample originates from a study of cytomegalovirus exposure and HLA in healthy donors. Study-wide background: The 550 to 800 first-cohort repertoires and the 130 or so validation repertoires shared the same platform, a later analysis reported.

Study-wide results and limits: First-cohort TCR clusters tended to co-occur in the approximately 110 validation repertoires, a later analysis found. Generally TCR sequences proved uncommon, though certain public TCRs appeared in numerous donors.

Repertoires were generated with immunoSEQ multiplex PCR, while TCRdb's copy carries only in-frame clones and drops some. The sample lists around 98,000 clones, around 90% occurring once. Sequences were obtained from PBMCs. This clonotype was sampled from a woman under 40 in good health and CMV-seronegative.

For the CDR3, the DNA is TGTGCCAGCTCACCCCCGGGACAGGGGGTAGTTAAGGGTAACACTGAAGCTTTCTTT. This codes for CASSPPGQGVVKGNTEAFF. The gene calls are TRBV18 and TRBJ1-1; TRBD1 agrees at 11 bases. In germline, CDR1 is KGHSH, CDR2 LQKENI. This CDR3 has 19 residues. The trim removed 3 bases at V and 2 bases at J, leaving 14 bases unmatched.